This T cell receptor (beta chain) originates from a study of shared clonotypes between healthy human individuals. Germline lookup yields CDR1 KGHSH and CDR2 LQKENI. V trimming: 4 bases; J trimming: 0 bases; junction bases outside the gene matches: 2. This CDR3 is 16 amino acids long. TCRdb's table, derived via immunoSEQ multiplex PCR, lists solely in-frame clones and lacks some. Of roughly 2,300,000 clones in the sample, around 93% are singletons; the top ten hold more than 0.35%. Source material: naive CD4+ T cells from PBMCs. Subset meaning: CD45RA+ positively selected. The chain combines TRBV18 with TRBJ2-3, with 12 bases matching TRBD2. The receptor was isolated from a man between 18 and 35 years old in good health. Some clones in this sample may be carry-over from other donors' samples. In DNA, the CDR3 is TGTGCCAGCTCACTCGGGACTAGCGGGAGCACAGATACGCAGTATTTT. Translating gives CASSLGTSGSTDTQYF.